A selection of T cell receptor beta chains follows, all from one sample in a study of T cells in Graves' hyperthyroidism and ophthalmopathy. From the multiplex PCR reads, TCRdb called clonotypes with MiXCR, one entry per CDR3 protein. The sample includes over 200,000 distinct CDR3 sequences, about 16% of them seen just once. The sample comprised blood. Receptors originate from a man aged 40-49 years with Graves' hyperthyroidism. Each CDR3 is given with its conserved first and last residue. Each record gives: J gene, D gene, clone size, V gene, CDR3 DNA, CDR3 protein. A D gene is named only where the DNA matches it firmly. Some rows have no size entry. The others give once, few or many, or a class for an expanded clone.

>TRBJ2-3|-|many|TRBV20-1
TGCAGTGCTAGAGAGGCCCTCACACACACAGATACGCAGTATTTT
CSAREALTHTDTQYF
>TRBJ2-2|TRBD2|few|TRBV27
TGTGCCAGCAGTTTATACAGCGGGGGGGGGAGGACGGTGACCGGGGAGCTGTTTTTT
CASSLYSGGGRTVTGELFF
>TRBJ1-4|-|many|TRBV7-3
TGTGCCAGCAGCTTAAACAGGGCAACTAATGAAAAACTGTTTTTT
CASSLNRATNEKLFF
>TRBJ2-7|TRBD1|many|TRBV4-1
TGCGCCAGCAGCCGGCAGGACAGGGGCCGCCCCTACGAGCAGTACTTC
CASSRQDRGRPYEQYF
>TRBJ2-2|-|few|TRBV10-3
TGTGCCATCAAAGGGGAGGGGGAGCTGTTTTTT
CAIKGEGELFF
>TRBJ2-1|-|many|TRBV6-1
TGTGCCAGCAGTGGCGGTCGTCAGCTTAATGAGCAGTTCTTC
CASSGGRQLNEQFF
>TRBJ2-3|TRBD2|-|TRBV19
TGTGCCAGTAGCCTGAAGAAAGGTAGCGGGGGGGGCTATACGCAGTATTTT
CASSLKKGSGGGYTQYF
>TRBJ2-7|TRBD1|many|TRBV7-6
TGTGCCAGCAGCCTCGGGACAGGGGGTTCTACCTACGAGCAGTACTTC
CASSLGTGGSTYEQYF
>TRBJ1-2|-|many|TRBV15
TGTGCCACCAGCAGAGACGGAGTCTATGGCTACACCTTC
CATSRDGVYGYTF
>TRBJ2-2|TRBD1|few|TRBV30
TGTGCCTGGAACCCTGGGACAGGGCTTAACACCGGGGAGCTGTTTTTT
CAWNPGTGLNTGELFF
>TRBJ1-1|-|many|TRBV6-2/TRBV6-3
TGTGCCAGCAACCTCCGGAGGAACACTGAAGCTTTCTTT
CASNLRRNTEAFF
>TRBJ2-7|-|many|TRBV5-1
TGCGCCAGCGCGCCGGGAGAATCCTACGAGCAGTACTTC
CASAPGESYEQYF
>TRBJ2-1|TRBD2|many|TRBV5-1
TGCGCCAGCAGCTTGCAACTAGGAACTAGCGGATACAATGAGCAGTTCTTC
CASSLQLGTSGYNEQFF
>TRBJ2-1|TRBD2|-|TRBV20-1
TGCAGTGCTACACGACTAGCGTACAACAATGAGCAGTTCTTC
CSATRLAYNNEQFF
>TRBJ2-1|TRBD1|many|TRBV20-1
TGCAGTGCTAGAGATCGCCGGGACAGCTGGGTGTATGAGCAGTTCTTC
CSARDRRDSWVYEQFF
>TRBJ2-2|TRBD1|few|TRBV6-1
TGTGCCAGCTCACCACCGAGCTTGACAGGGGGGCGACCCCTGAGGACCGGGGAGCTGTTTTTT
CASSPPSLTGGRPLRTGELFF
>TRBJ2-4|-|-|TRBV27
TGTGCCAGCAGTTTATCTCGGGGGATCGGAAACATTCAGTACTTC
CASSLSRGIGNIQYF
>TRBJ1-2|TRBD1|many|TRBV9
TGTGCCAGCAGCGTCGGTACAGGGGGTATCTATGGCTACACCTTC
CASSVGTGGIYGYTF
>TRBJ1-1|TRBD1|many|TRBV4-1
TGCGCCAGCAGTCGAGTCACCGGGACAGCGAACACTGAAGCTTTCTTT
CASSRVTGTANTEAFF
>TRBJ2-1|-|many|TRBV24-1
TGTGCCACCAGTGATTTGGGCGGGACCCCGAGAGATGAGCAGTTCTTC
CATSDLGGTPRDEQFF
>TRBJ2-3|TRBD1|once|TRBV20-1
TGCAGTGCTAACCCTTCGGGACAGGGTTCAGATACGCAGTATTTT
CSANPSGQGSDTQYF
>TRBJ2-2|-|-|TRBV7-2
TGTGCCAGCGGGGAGGAATACGGGGAGCTGTTTTTT
CASGEEYGELFF
>TRBJ1-1|-|many|TRBV28
TGTGCCAGCAGTTCCCCACTCCTACAAGCAGGCACTGAAGCTTTCTTT
CASSSPLLQAGTEAFF
>TRBJ1-2|-|-|TRBV6-9
TGTGCCGGCAGTTTCCAGACCCTGGGGAGGGTCGATAATGTGAACTATGGCTACACCTTC
CAGSFQTLGRVDNVNYGYTF
>TRBJ2-7|-|many|TRBV15
TGTGCCACCAGCAGAGTGGAGGGAACCATTCACTCCTACGAGCAGTACTTC
CATSRVEGTIHSYEQYF
>TRBJ1-1|-|many|TRBV3-1
TGTGCCAGCAGCCGCCTACAGGACACTGAAGCTTTCTTT
CASSRLQDTEAFF
>TRBJ2-3|TRBD2|-|TRBV7-2
TGTGCCAGCAGCTTTTTGGGAGGGGTTACAGATACGCAGTATTTT
CASSFLGGVTDTQYF
>TRBJ2-1|-|many|TRBV5-4
TGTGCCAGCAGCTTGGCTTGGGGCTCCTACAATGAGCAGTTCTTC
CASSLAWGSYNEQFF
>TRBJ2-7|TRBD2|many|TRBV10-1
TGCGCCAGCAGTGTAGCGGGGGGTAACTCCTACGAGCAGTACTTC
CASSVAGGNSYEQYF
>TRBJ2-2|-|once|TRBV7-2
TGTGCCAGCAGACAACAGGTGAACACCGGGGAGCTGTTTTTT
CASRQQVNTGELFF
>TRBJ2-3|TRBD2|many|TRBV2
TGTGCCAGCAGTGAAGGGGCGGGGGGCGTCACAGATACGCAGTATTTT
CASSEGAGGVTDTQYF
>TRBJ2-7|TRBD1|few|TRBV11-2
TGTGCCAGCAGCTTGAACAGGGGGGTTGCCGAGCAGTACTTC
CASSLNRGVAEQYF
>TRBJ2-7|-|few|TRBV19
TGTGCCAGTAGTATATCGCTGAGCTCCTACGAGCAGTACTTC
CASSISLSSYEQYF
>TRBJ2-2|-|many|TRBV28
TGTGCCAGCAGTTTCCTTACGGACAGTAACACCGGGGAGCTGTTTTTT
CASSFLTDSNTGELFF
>TRBJ1-2|-|many|TRBV4-1
TGCGCCAGCAGCCAAGGAGCTTCTGTGGTCCTTGGACACAGCTATGGCTACACCTTC
CASSQGASVVLGHSYGYTF
>TRBJ2-1|TRBD2|many|TRBV6-2/TRBV6-3
TGTGCCAGCAGTTACTTGGCCGGGGGGAACTACAATGAGCAGTTCTTC
CASSYLAGGNYNEQFF
>TRBJ1-4|TRBD1|once|TRBV5-1
TGCGCCAGCAGCTCCGGGACAGGGGAAGAAAAACTGTTTTTT
CASSSGTGEEKLFF
>TRBJ1-5|-|-|TRBV3-1
TGTGCCAGCAGCCAAGACAGTACTAGCAATCAGCCCCAGCATTTT
CASSQDSTSNQPQHF
>TRBJ2-6|TRBD1|-|TRBV27
TGTGCCAGCAGCCCTTTCGGACAGGGCTCTGGGGCCAACGTCCTGACTTTC
CASSPFGQGSGANVLTF
>TRBJ2-7|-|many|TRBV18
TGTGCCAGCTCACCTCAGGGCGAGGCTTCCTACGAGCAGTACTTC
CASSPQGEASYEQYF
>TRBJ2-3|-|-|TRBV5-5
TGTGCCAGCAGATTACGCCTGCGAGCAGATACGCAGTATTTT
CASRLRLRADTQYF
>TRBJ2-3|TRBD2|many|TRBV7-9
TGTGCCAGCAGCTCCACAGCGGGGGGGCTCGCAGATACGCAGTATTTT
CASSSTAGGLADTQYF
>TRBJ2-5|TRBD1|many|TRBV2
TGTGCCAGCAGTGAACGTAGTCACAGGGGAGAGACCCAGTACTTC
CASSERSHRGETQYF
>TRBJ1-1|-|few|TRBV7-3
TGTGCCAGCAGCTTAACAGGGGGGTGGGGCACTGAAGCTTTCTTT
CASSLTGGWGTEAFF
>TRBJ2-2|-|many|TRBV4-2
TGTGCCAGCAGCCGCGAGGGACCGAACACCGGGGAGCTGTTTTTT
CASSREGPNTGELFF